The present TCR beta chain was sequenced within a study of CD8 T cells in ankylosing spondylitis. From the 5' RACE reads, TCRdb called clonotypes with MiXCR, one entry per CDR3 protein. Found here are about 39,000 distinct CDR3 sequences, 10% to 13% of them singletons; the top ten hold roughly 16%. Deletions cut 4 bases from V and 10 bases from J, with 17 bases between. Germline CDR1 is LGHDT and CDR2 is YNNKEL (reference sequence). The length of the CDR3 is 15 residues. This clonotype appeared many times. The chain carries TRBV3-1 and TRBJ1-6; D may be TRBD1 (5 bases). Sequencing input: blood, either unsorted or a sorted T cell fraction (not recorded which). The sequence was collected from a male donor with ankylosing spondylitis or in good health (not recorded which). In DNA, the CDR3 is TGTGCCAGCAGCCCTCGAGAAGGGGTAGGATCACCCCTCCACTTT. Translating it yields CASSPREGVGSPLHF.